This is a list of T cell receptor beta chains from one sample in a study of cytomegalovirus exposure and HLA in healthy donors. Some clones are missing from TCRdb's copy, which holds only in-frame ones; the method was immunoSEQ multiplex PCR. This sample carries about 160,000 clones, more than 70% of them seen once, and the ten largest clones take over 4%. Sequencing was carried out using PBMCs. The receptor source for this set is a male donor in good health and CMV-seronegative. Each CDR3 is given with its conserved first and last residue. D genes are given only for firm matches. Clone size is shown for a subset of rows, as once, few, many or a class of expanded clone.

abundance: .
v_gene: TRBV5-6
j_gene: TRBJ1-4
d_gene: .
CDR3aa: CASSRWENEKLFF
CDR3nt: TGTGCCAGCAGCCGCTGGGAGAATGAAAAACTGTTTTTT

abundance: .
v_gene: TRBV6-5
j_gene: TRBJ2-7
d_gene: .
CDR3aa: CASSPTVNSYEQYF
CDR3nt: TGTGCCAGCAGTCCCACGGTTAACTCCTACGAGCAGTACTTC

abundance: few
v_gene: TRBV6-5
j_gene: TRBJ2-5
d_gene: TRBD1
CDR3aa: CASSHGTGQETQYF
CDR3nt: TGTGCCAGCAGTCATGGGACAGGGCAAGAGACCCAGTACTTC

abundance: .
v_gene: TRBV2
j_gene: TRBJ2-5
d_gene: TRBD1
CDR3aa: CASGGQFQETQYF
CDR3nt: TGTGCCAGCGGGGGACAGTTTCAAGAGACCCAGTACTTC

abundance: .
v_gene: TRBV27
j_gene: TRBJ2-1
d_gene: .
CDR3aa: CASSYQGSYNEQFF
CDR3nt: TGTGCCAGCAGTTACCAGGGCTCCTACAATGAGCAGTTCTTC

abundance: .
v_gene: TRBV4-1
j_gene: TRBJ2-7
d_gene: TRBD2
CDR3aa: CASSRTGTSGREQYF
CDR3nt: TGCGCCAGCAGCCGGACCGGGACTAGCGGGCGGGAGCAGTACTTC

abundance: .
v_gene: TRBV18
j_gene: TRBJ1-5
d_gene: .
CDR3aa: CASSPSGSGSPYQPQHF
CDR3nt: TGTGCCAGCTCACCGTCGGGGTCGGGGAGCCCCTATCAGCCCCAGCATTTT

abundance: .
v_gene: TRBV2
j_gene: TRBJ1-5
d_gene: TRBD1
CDR3aa: CATQGPNPNQPQHF
CDR3nt: TGTGCCACACAGGGGCCAAATCCGAATCAGCCCCAGCATTTT

abundance: .
v_gene: TRBV6-1
j_gene: TRBJ2-3
d_gene: TRBD2
CDR3aa: CAGGRTSGKDTQYF
CDR3nt: TGTGCCGGGGGAAGGACTAGCGGAAAAGATACGCAGTATTTT

abundance: .
v_gene: TRBV6-6
j_gene: TRBJ2-2
d_gene: TRBD1
CDR3aa: CASRRTGNTGELFF
CDR3nt: TGTGCCAGCCGTAGGACAGGGAACACCGGGGAGCTGTTTTTT

abundance: few
v_gene: TRBV6-6
j_gene: TRBJ1-1
d_gene: .
CDR3aa: CASTNPRGNTEAFF
CDR3nt: TGTGCCAGCACCAACCCCCGGGGGAACACTGAAGCTTTCTTT

abundance: .
v_gene: TRBV2
j_gene: TRBJ2-2
d_gene: .
CDR3aa: CASKGQPNTGELFF
CDR3nt: TGTGCCAGCAAAGGACAGCCGAACACCGGGGAGCTGTTTTTT

abundance: .
v_gene: TRBV19
j_gene: TRBJ2-2
d_gene: .
CDR3aa: CASQVRNTGELFF
CDR3nt: TGTGCCAGTCAGGTACGGAACACCGGGGAGCTGTTTTTT

abundance: .
v_gene: TRBV9
j_gene: TRBJ2-7
d_gene: TRBD1
CDR3aa: CASSVHLPGQGSHEQYF
CDR3nt: TGTGCCAGCAGCGTCCACTTACCGGGACAGGGCTCCCACGAGCAGTACTTC

abundance: .
v_gene: TRBV30
j_gene: TRBJ1-3
d_gene: TRBD1
CDR3aa: CAWSGGLTGAGNTIYF
CDR3nt: TGTGCCTGGAGTGGGGGGTTGACAGGGGCTGGAAACACCATATATTTT

abundance: .
v_gene: TRBV4-3
j_gene: TRBJ2-6
d_gene: TRBD1
CDR3aa: CASSQDRAPGANVLTF
CDR3nt: TGCGCCAGCAGCCAGGACAGGGCCCCTGGGGCCAACGTCCTGACTTTC

abundance: .
v_gene: TRBV29-1
j_gene: TRBJ1-5
d_gene: .
CDR3aa: CSVVEGSSNQPQHF
CDR3nt: TGCAGCGTTGTCGAGGGATCGAGCAATCAGCCCCAGCATTTT